This entry lists 8 T cell receptor beta chains sequenced from one sample in a study of blood T cell repertoires in COVID-19. Profiled with immunoSEQ multiplex PCR; TCRdb holds only in-frame clones, not every one. The profile shows approximately 330,000 clones, 80% to 90% of them singletons. Sequencing input: peripheral blood. The receptors were gathered from a man aged 30-40 years with COVID-19, enrolled during active disease.

CDR3: CASSLGGQGGGNTIYF. CDR3 nucleotides: TGTGCCAGCAGCCTAGGGGGACAGGGGGGAGGAAACACCATATATTTT. The gene calls are TRBV7-2 and TRBJ1-3, with 11 bases fitting TRBD1. Trimming removed 5 bases from V and 4 bases from J; junction bases left unmatched: 7. The length of the CDR3 is 16 residues. Germline lookup yields CDR1 SGHTA and CDR2 FQGNSA.

CDR3 loop: CASSYSGGSGGYEQFF. CDR3 coding DNA: TGTGCCAGCAGTTACTCGGGCGGGAGTGGTGGGTATGAGCAGTTCTTC. The chain uses TRBV6-5 and TRBJ2-1; 7 nucleotides align to TRBD2. The CDR3 sequence is 16 residues long. Germline CDR1 reads MNHEY; CDR2 reads SVGAGI. The V gene end was trimmed by 0 bases and the J gene end by 8 bases; junction bases not matched to a gene: 10.

The V gene is TRBV28, the J gene TRBJ2-5, with a tentative D call TRBD1 (5 bases). Germline CDR1 and CDR2: MDHEN and SYDVKM. The CDR3 sequence is 14 residues long. V was pared by 6 bases and J by 5 bases, with 16 bases between. CDR3 nucleotides: TGTGCCAGCAGCGACGCAGGGCCCTATGAGACCCAGTACTTC. Translated: CASSDAGPYETQYF.

The chain recombines TRBV5-1 with TRBJ2-6; a weak D match, TRBD2 (5 bases). This CDR3 is built from 18 residues. V was trimmed by 0 bases and J by 0 bases, leaving 13 bases between them. CDR1 is SGHRS, CDR2 YFSETQ, per germline. The CDR3 region has the DNA TGCGCCAGCAGCTTGGTCCCACGAGGGCTCTCTGGGGCCAACGTCCTGACTTTC. The encoded protein is CASSLVPRGLSGANVLTF.

The rearrangement joins TRBV28 to TRBJ1-2, with TRBD1 matching over 7 bases. CDR1 and CDR2 (germline): MDHEN, SYDVKM. The CDR3 length is 15 residues. Trimming took 2 bases from V and 5 from J; bases not matched to a gene: 8. DNA for the CDR3: TGTGCCAGCAGTTTAAGGAGGGCAGGGGGGTATGGCTACACCTTC. Its translation is CASSLRRAGGYGYTF.

This rearrangement joins TRBV4-2 to TRBJ2-7, with 9 bases fitting TRBD1. There are 18 residues in the CDR3. The V and J ends lost 1 base and 0 bases, in that order; junction bases with no gene match: 10. Per the germline V gene, CDR1 is LGHNA and CDR2 is YNFKEQ. CDR3 region: CASSQGARGTGSSYEQYF. Written as DNA, the CDR3 is TGTGCCAGCAGCCAAGGAGCTCGAGGGACAGGGAGCTCCTACGAGCAGTACTTC.

The rearrangement joins TRBV11-2 to TRBJ2-3, with 7 bases lining up with TRBD2. The CDR3 sequence is 15 residues long. The germline V gene encodes CDR1 SGHAT and CDR2 FQNNGV. Trimming at V came to 1 base and at J to 2 bases, leaving 3 bases not matched to a gene. The CDR3, as DNA: TGTGCCAGCAGCTTAGGTCTAGCGGACACAGATACGCAGTATTTT. Amino acids: CASSLGLADTDTQYF.

This clone has just a few counts. The chain employs TRBV5-4 and TRBJ2-2; 8 positions agree with TRBD2. The V gene's germline CDR1 is SGHNT and CDR2 YYREEE (reference sequence). This CDR3 has 15 residues. V was clipped by 4 bases and J by 4 bases; unmatched bases: 6. CDR3 DNA: TGTGCCAGCAGCCACGGGGGGGAGATCACCGGGGAGCTGTTTTTT. It codes for CASSHGGEITGELFF.